The 21 T cell receptor beta chains reported below all come from one sample, sequenced in a study of T cells in Graves' hyperthyroidism and ophthalmopathy. What was amplified from RNA transcripts were TCR beta CDR3 regions. In the first-round RT-PCR of the TCR CDR3, the HTBI primer set was used. TCRdb used MiXCR to reprocess the multiplex PCR reads, holding one entry per CDR3 protein. Among hundreds of thousands of distinct CDR3 sequences, about a sixth were seen once, and the ten largest hold approximately 60%. The sample consisted of blood. Receptors originate from a woman aged 55 to 70 with Graves' ophthalmopathy.

This clonotype was observed at least ten times. The chain couples TRBV14 to TRBJ1-1, with D unresolved. The CDR3 consists of 12 residues. Germline V gene data show CDR1 as SGHDN and CDR2 as FVKESK. Trimming took 5 bases from V and 6 from J, leaving 10 bases between them. The DNA of the CDR3 is TGTGCCAGCAGCGGTCTAGAAGCTGAAGCTTTCTTT. Protein product: CASSGLEAEAFF.

This clonotype was seen a handful of times. The J gene is TRBJ2-1, the V gene TRBV20-1; 12 bases align to TRBD2. Per germline, CDR1 DFQATT and CDR2 SNEGSKA (reference sequence). This CDR3 spans 17 amino acids. The CDR3 sequence is CSTSRTSGMSSYNEQFF. The CDR3 nucleotides read TGCAGCACTTCCCGGACTAGCGGGATGAGCTCCTACAATGAGCAGTTCTTC.

This clonotype was detected ten times or more. The chain employs TRBV11-2 and TRBJ1-2; D call uncertain. This CDR3 is 12 amino acids long. CDR1 is SGHAT and CDR2 is FQNNGV in the germline V gene. Between the trimmed V and J ends, which lost 7 bases and 5 bases, there was a span of 11 bases. The CDR3 nucleotides read TGTGCCAGCATGGGGAGCACATATGGCTACACCTTC. This sequence encodes CASMGSTYGYTF.

The chain combines TRBV5-4 with TRBJ2-4; the D gene is possibly TRBD2 (6 bases). The CDR3 length is 13 residues. Trimming took 2 bases from V and 5 from J, leaving 8 bases between them. Germline V gives CDR1 SGHNT, CDR2 YYREEE (reference sequence). CDR3 DNA sequence: TGTGCCAGCAGCTTCGGAGGGGAAAACATTCAGTACTTC. Amino acid sequence: CASSFGGENIQYF.

This clonotype was counted between two and nine times. The junction departs from germline at one end; a sequencing error may be responsible. The chain has TRBV28 and TRBJ2-5; 9 bases agree with TRBD1. The V gene's germline CDR1 is MDHEN and CDR2 SYDVKM. The CDR3 length is 15 residues. The CDR3 sequence is CASSLTTGGAGAWNF. The CDR3 coding sequence is TGTGCCAGCAGTCTAACAACAGGGGGCGCGGGAGCCTGGAACTTC.

Concerning this clonotype itself: At one end, the junction sequence differs from germline, possibly due to a read error. The chain recombines TRBV12-3 or TRBV12-4 with TRBJ1-3; D unresolved. This CDR3 is built from 13 residues. CDR3 in DNA: TGTGCCTCCGAGGGCGTGACTCGAAACGCCATATATTTT. It specifies CASEGVTRNAIYF.

This clonotype was found a few times. The chain uses TRBV4-2 and TRBJ1-1, with 10 nucleotides matching TRBD1. Germline-derived CDR1 and CDR2 are LGHNA and YNFKEQ. The junction had 2 bases not matched to a gene; V was cut back by 4 bases and J by 3 bases. This CDR3 has 14 residues. The CDR3 loop is CASSRDRGYTEAFF. For the CDR3, the DNA is TGTGCCAGCAGCCGGGACAGGGGATACACTGAAGCTTTCTTT.

This clonotype was detected only a few times. CDR3 sequence reads: CSVGQPSNTGELFF. For the CDR3, the DNA is TGCAGCGTTGGACAGCCTTCGAACACCGGGGAGCTGTTTTTT. The chain carries TRBV29-1 and TRBJ2-2; TRBD1 might be the D (5 bases). The ends were cut back, 4 bases at V and 0 bases at J, with 9 bases in the middle. The CDR3 has 14 residues. The germline CDR1 and CDR2 sequences are SQVTM and ANQGSEA.

This clonotype was recorded at least ten times. The V and J genes are TRBV12-3 or TRBV12-4 and TRBJ2-3, with no clear D. V lost 2 bases and J lost 6, with 9 bases in between. CDR3 size: 13 residues. The CDR3: CASSLRWTDTQYF. In nucleotides, the CDR3 is TGTGCCAGCAGTTTAAGGTGGACCGATACGCAGTATTTT.

The chain is built from TRBV28 and TRBJ1-2; unclear D gene. Per germline, CDR1 MDHEN and CDR2 SYDVKM. This CDR3 is 11 amino acids long. The ends were cut back, 11 bases at V and 4 bases at J, with 11 bases in the middle. CDR3 bases: TGTGCCTATAGGGCGAGCTATGGCTACACCTTC. It codes for CAYRASYGYTF.

This clonotype has a handful of counts. In this CDR3 the conserved last residue, phenylalanine or tryptophan, is missing, so a read error is likely. The V call is TRBV7-2, the J call TRBJ1-1; the D is unclear. V was cut by 5 bases and J by 2 bases, with 12 bases left in between. The germline CDR1 and CDR2 sequences are SGHTA and FQGNSA. The CDR3 sequence is 14 residues long. For the CDR3, the DNA is TGTGCCAGCAGCCTAAGTTTGGCAAACACTGAAGCTTTCCTT. It yields the protein CASSLSLANTEAFL.

This clonotype was counted between two and nine times. This chain links TRBV5-1 with TRBJ2-2; 7 bases agree with TRBD1. Germline CDR1 SGHRS, CDR2 YFSETQ. V shed 5 bases, J shed 7 bases, and the junction held 5 bases outside the gene matches. The CDR3 is 13 residues long. CDR3 region: CASRDQGVGELFF. In DNA, the CDR3 is TGCGCCAGCAGAGATCAGGGGGTCGGGGAGCTGTTTTTT.

The genes are TRBV11-2 and TRBJ2-5; D possibly corresponds to TRBD2 (5 bases). The germline V and J ends were trimmed by 3 bases and 2 bases, with 10 bases remaining between them. This CDR3 is 14 amino acids long. Germline V gene data show CDR1 as SGHAT and CDR2 as FQNNGV. The CDR3 region is CASSFSPGQETQYF. The CDR3 DNA is TGTGCCAGCAGCTTTTCTCCGGGACAAGAGACCCAGTACTTC.

J is TRBJ1-5 and V is TRBV28; D may be TRBD1 (5 bases). Trimming removed 8 bases at V and 6 bases at J, with 14 bases between. The CDR3 loop spans 13 amino acids. CDR1 and CDR2 from the germline V gene are MDHEN and SYDVKM. The CDR3 DNA is TGTGCCAGCCGGGGGACGAAACGTCAGCCCCAGCATTTT. Translation: CASRGTKRQPQHF. Based on the CDR3 plus reference TRBV28 and TRBJ1-5, the full variable domain is DVKVTQSSRYLVKRTGEKVFLECVQDMDHENMFWYRQDPGLGLRLIYFSYDVKMKEKGDIPEGYSVSREKKERFSLILESASTNQTSMYLCASRGTKRQPQHFGDGTRLSIL.

This clonotype was detected only a few times. The chain carries TRBV6-1 and TRBJ1-1; TRBD1 is a possible D gene (6 bases). The CDR3 totals 16 residues. Germline CDR1 is MNHNS and CDR2 is SASEGT. V was trimmed by 6 bases and J by 1 base, leaving 18 bases between them. The CDR3: CASSRGTSYSNTEAFF. CDR3 sequence (DNA): TGTGCCAGCAGCCGAGGGACATCCTATTCGAACACTGAAGCTTTCTTT.

The J gene is TRBJ2-3, the V gene TRBV9; 10 positions match TRBD2. Germline V gene lookup returns CDR1 SGDLS and CDR2 YYNGEE. The CDR3 sequence is 17 residues long. V shed 3 bases, J shed 3 bases, and the junction held 10 bases outside the gene matches. In DNA form, the CDR3 reads TGTGCCAGCAGCGAATCTAGCGGGAGCGGGATTACAGATACGCAGTATTTT. It codes for CASSESSGSGITDTQYF.

This clonotype was observed many times. The V and J genes are TRBV5-5 and TRBJ2-5; 8 bases map to TRBD1. V lost 2 bases and J lost 5; bases outside the gene matches: 8. Germline lookup yields CDR1 SGHKS and CDR2 YYEKEE (reference sequence). CDR3 length: 15 amino acids. CDR3 in amino acids: CASSLSGGAVETQYF. The DNA of the CDR3 is TGTGCCAGCAGCTTATCAGGGGGCGCGGTGGAGACCCAGTACTTC.

This chain joins TRBV4-3 and TRBJ1-2; the D is unclear. This CDR3 contains 15 residues. CDR1 is LGHNA, CDR2 YSLEER, per germline. Trimming pared 0 bases from V and 6 bases from J, leaving 14 bases between. The CDR3 spells CASSQEAGSVDGYTF. For the CDR3, the DNA is TGCGCCAGCAGCCAAGAGGCAGGTAGTGTGGATGGCTACACCTTC.

This clonotype was detected a few times. The genes are TRBV7-2 and TRBJ1-5; D might be TRBD1 (5 bases). Germline V gives CDR1 SGHTA, CDR2 FQGNSA. V lost 1 base to trimming and J lost 7 bases, with 8 bases between them. The CDR3 contains 13 residues. CDR3 coding DNA: TGTGCCAGCAGCTTAGTATGGGGGCAGCCCCAGCATTTT. Protein: CASSLVWGQPQHF.

Only a few counts were recorded for this clonotype. V and J are TRBV5-1 and TRBJ2-7; 9 bases are shared with TRBD2. V shed 5 bases and J 3 bases; nucleotides not matched to a gene: 12. The V gene's germline CDR1 is SGHRS and CDR2 YFSETQ. The CDR3 consists of 16 residues. DNA for the CDR3: TGCGCCAGCAGACCGACTATAGCGGGAGAAATCTACGAGCAGTACTTC. Translating it yields CASRPTIAGEIYEQYF.

This clonotype was recorded many times. V gene TRBV20-1 combines with J gene TRBJ2-3, with D uncertain. Deletions cut 6 bases from V and 0 bases from J, with 10 bases between. Germline V gene sequence: CDR1 DFQATT, CDR2 SNEGSKA (reference sequence). CDR3 length: 13 amino acids. The DNA of the CDR3 is TGCAGTGCAAACCCACCGAGCACAGATACGCAGTATTTT. Protein sequence: CSANPPSTDTQYF.